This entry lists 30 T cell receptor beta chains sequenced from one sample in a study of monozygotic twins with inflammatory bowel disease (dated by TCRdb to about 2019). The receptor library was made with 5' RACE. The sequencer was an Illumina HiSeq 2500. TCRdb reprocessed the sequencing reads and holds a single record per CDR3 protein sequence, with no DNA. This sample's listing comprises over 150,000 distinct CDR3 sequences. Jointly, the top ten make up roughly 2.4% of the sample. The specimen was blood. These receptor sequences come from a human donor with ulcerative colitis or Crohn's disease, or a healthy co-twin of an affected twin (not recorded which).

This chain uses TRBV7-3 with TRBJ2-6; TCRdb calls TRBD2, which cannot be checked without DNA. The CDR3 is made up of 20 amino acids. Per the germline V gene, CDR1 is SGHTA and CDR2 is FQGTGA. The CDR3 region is CASSLMRDSDPLSGANVLTF.

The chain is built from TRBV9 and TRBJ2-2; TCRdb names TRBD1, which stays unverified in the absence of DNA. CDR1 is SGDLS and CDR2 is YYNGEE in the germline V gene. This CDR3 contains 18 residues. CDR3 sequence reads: CASSVAPPTGLGAGELFF.

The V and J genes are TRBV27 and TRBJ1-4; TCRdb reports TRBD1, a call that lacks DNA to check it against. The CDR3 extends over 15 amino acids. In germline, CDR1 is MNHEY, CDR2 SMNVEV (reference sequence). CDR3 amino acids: CASNGQGAPYEKLFF.

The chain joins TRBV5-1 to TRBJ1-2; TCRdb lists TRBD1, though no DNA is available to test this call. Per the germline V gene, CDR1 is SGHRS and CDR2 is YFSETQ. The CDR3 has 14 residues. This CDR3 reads CASSFQGRDYGYTF. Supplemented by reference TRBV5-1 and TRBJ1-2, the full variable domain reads KAGVTQTPRYLIKTRGQQVTLSCSPISGHRSVSWYQQTPGQGLQFLFEYFSETQRNKGNFPGRFSGRQFSNSRSEMNVSTLELGDSALYLCASSFQGRDYGYTFGSGTRLTVV.

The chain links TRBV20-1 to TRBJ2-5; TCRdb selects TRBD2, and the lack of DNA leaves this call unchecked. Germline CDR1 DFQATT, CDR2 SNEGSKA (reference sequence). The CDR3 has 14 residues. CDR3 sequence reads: CSASYTRGGETQYF.

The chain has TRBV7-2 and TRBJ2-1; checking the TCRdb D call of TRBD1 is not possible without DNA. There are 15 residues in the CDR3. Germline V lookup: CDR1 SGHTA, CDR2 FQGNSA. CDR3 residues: CASSFGQVTYNEQFF.

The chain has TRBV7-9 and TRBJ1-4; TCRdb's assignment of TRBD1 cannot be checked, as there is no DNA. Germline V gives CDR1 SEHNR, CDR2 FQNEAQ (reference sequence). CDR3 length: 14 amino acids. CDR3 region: CASSPGTANEKLFF.

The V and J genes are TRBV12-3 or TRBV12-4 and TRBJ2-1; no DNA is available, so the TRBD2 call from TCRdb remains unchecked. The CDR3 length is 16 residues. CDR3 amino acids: CASRTGTSGSGNEQFF.

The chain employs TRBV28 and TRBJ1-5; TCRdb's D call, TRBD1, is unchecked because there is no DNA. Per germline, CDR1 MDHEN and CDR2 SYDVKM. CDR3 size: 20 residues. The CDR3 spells CASSCERDRDGASGNQPQHF.

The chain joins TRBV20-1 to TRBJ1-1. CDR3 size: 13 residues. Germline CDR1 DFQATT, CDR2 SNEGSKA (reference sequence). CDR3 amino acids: CALNRQPNTEAFF.

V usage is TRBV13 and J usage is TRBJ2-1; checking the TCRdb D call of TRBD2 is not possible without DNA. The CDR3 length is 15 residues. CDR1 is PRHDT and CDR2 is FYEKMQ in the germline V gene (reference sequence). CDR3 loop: CASTPGRPFDNEQFF.

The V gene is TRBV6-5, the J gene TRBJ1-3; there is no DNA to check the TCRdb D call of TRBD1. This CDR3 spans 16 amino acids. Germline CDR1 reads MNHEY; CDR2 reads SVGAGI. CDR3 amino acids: CASSYSWTTSGNTIYF.

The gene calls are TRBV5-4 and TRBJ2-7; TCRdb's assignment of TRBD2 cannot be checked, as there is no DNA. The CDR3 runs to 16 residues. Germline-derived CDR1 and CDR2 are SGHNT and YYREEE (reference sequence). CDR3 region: CASSPGTSGKSYEQYF.

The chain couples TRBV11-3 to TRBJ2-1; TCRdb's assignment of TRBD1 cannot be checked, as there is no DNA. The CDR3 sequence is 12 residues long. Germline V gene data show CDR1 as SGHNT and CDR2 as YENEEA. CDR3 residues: CASSPPTHEQFF.

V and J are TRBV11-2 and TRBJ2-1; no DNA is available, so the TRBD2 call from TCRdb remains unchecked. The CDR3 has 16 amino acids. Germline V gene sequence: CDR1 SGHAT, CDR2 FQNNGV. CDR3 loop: CASSPSWEGSGNEQFF.

CDR3 amino acids: CASSIQWGTGFSEQPQHF. This chain joins TRBV19 and TRBJ1-5; the TCRdb D gene call, TRBD1, has no DNA to confirm it. The CDR3 contains 18 residues. From germline, CDR1 is LNHDA and CDR2 SQIVND (reference sequence). Full variable domain (missing parts from reference TRBV19 and TRBJ1-5): DGGITQSPKYLFRKEGQNVTLSCEQNLNHDAMYWYRQDPGQGLRLIYYSQIVNDFQKGDIAEGYSVSREKKESFPLTVTSAQKNPTAFYLCASSIQWGTGFSEQPQHFGDGTRLSIL.

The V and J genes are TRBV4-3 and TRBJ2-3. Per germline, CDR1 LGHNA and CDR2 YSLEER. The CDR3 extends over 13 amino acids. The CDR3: CASSQAPTDTQYF.

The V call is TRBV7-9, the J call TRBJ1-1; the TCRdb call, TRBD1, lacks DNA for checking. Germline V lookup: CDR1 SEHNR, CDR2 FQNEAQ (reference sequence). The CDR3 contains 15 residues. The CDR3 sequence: CASIVRTALNTEAFF.

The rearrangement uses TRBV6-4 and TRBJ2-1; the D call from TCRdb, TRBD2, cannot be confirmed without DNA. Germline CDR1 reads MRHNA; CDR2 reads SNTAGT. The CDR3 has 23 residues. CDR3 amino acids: CASSTGPVSPPAASGRRYNEQFF.

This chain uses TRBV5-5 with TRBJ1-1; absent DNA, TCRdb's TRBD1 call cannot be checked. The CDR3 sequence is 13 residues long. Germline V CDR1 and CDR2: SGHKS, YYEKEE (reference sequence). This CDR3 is CASYRDRGTEAFF.

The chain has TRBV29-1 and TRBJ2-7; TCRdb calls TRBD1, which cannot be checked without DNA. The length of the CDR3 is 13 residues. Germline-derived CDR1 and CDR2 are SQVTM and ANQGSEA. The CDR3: CSVRDRAFYEQYF.

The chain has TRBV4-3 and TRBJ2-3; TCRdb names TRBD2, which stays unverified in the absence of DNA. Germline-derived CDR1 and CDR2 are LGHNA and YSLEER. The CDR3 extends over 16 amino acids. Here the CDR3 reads CASSHGTSGSTDTQYF.

The CDR3: CASSLRTGGKETQYF. The rearrangement joins TRBV5-4 to TRBJ2-5; TCRdb lists TRBD1, though no DNA is available to test this call. CDR1 SGHNT and CDR2 YYREEE come from the germline V gene (reference sequence). The CDR3 has 15 amino acids.

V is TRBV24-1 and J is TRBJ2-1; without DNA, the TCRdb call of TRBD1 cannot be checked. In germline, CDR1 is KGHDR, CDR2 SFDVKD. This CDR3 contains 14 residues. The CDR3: CATSDLWDHNEQFF.

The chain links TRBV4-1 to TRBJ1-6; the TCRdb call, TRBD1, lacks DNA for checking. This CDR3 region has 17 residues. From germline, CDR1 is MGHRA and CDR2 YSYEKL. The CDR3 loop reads CASSAGGFGVDNSPLHF.

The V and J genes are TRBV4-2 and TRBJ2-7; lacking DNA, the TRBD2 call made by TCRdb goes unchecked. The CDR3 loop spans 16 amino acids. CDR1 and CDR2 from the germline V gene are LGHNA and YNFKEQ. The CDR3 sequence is CASSQAVGPSNYEQYF.

CDR3 sequence: CSARQLAGNEQFF. The chain combines TRBV20-1 with TRBJ2-1; the D call of TRBD2 rests on TCRdb alone, since no DNA is present to check it. This CDR3 is 13 amino acids long. In germline, CDR1 is DFQATT, CDR2 SNEGSKA (reference sequence).

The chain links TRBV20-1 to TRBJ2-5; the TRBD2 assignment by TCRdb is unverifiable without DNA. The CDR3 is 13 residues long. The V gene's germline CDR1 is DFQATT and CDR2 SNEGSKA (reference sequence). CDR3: CSAYPSGQETQYF.

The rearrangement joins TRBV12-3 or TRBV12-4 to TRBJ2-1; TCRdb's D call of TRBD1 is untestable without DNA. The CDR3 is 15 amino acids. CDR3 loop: CASSLGSLTYNEQFF.

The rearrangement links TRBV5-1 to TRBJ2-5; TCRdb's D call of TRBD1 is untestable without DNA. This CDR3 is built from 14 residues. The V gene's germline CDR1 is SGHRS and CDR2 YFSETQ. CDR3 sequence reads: CASKTGRAQETQYF.